This note documents a single T cell receptor beta chain sequence. No antigen is known for it. The germline CDR1 and CDR2 sequences are LGHNA and YNFKEQ. The CDR3 extends over 17 amino acids. V was clipped by 0 bases and J by 4 bases; unmatched bases: 12. This specimen comes from a study of T cells in localized non-small cell lung cancer. Regarding the study as a whole: Heterogeneity cannot be ruled out, as sequencing used one tumor region only. Turning up in adjacent lung were a median around 60 of the top 100 tumor clones. Overall survival was longer when the density of T cells in the blood was higher.

Method: immunoSEQ multiplex PCR; TCRdb's copy keeps in-frame clones and lacks some. The repertoire holds tens of thousands of clones, with more than 75% as singletons. Sequencing was performed on peripheral blood, taken before any cancer treatment. The clonotype originates from a woman between 35 and 75 years old with stage I squamous cell lung carcinoma. This chain uses TRBV4-2 with TRBJ2-7, with 7 bases matching TRBD2. CDR3 in DNA: TGTGCCAGCAGCCAAGATAGGGCGGCAGGGAGGGATTACGAGCAGTACTTC. It specifies CASSQDRAAGRDYEQYF.